This T cell receptor beta chain is drawn from a study of T cells after yellow fever vaccination. The wider study: Fractions of low cell number were prepared using SMART-Seq v4 Ultra Low Input. Study results and caveats: The bulk population could contribute abundant contaminating clonotypes to FACS-sorted repertoires. Though weaker, the secondary response peaked faster, on day 5 versus 15.

Template-switching 5'RACE yielded the TCR cDNA; a universal primer site and UMIs were added in the process. Via MiXCR, TCRdb re-called the 5' RACE reads, giving one row per CDR3 protein. The sample contains around 310,000 distinct CDR3 sequences, roughly 8.7% of which appear only once. About this clonotype itself: The antigen is unknown.

CDR3 size: 15 residues. Deletions cut 0 bases from V and 2 bases from J, with 10 bases between. Germline V gives CDR1 MGHRA, CDR2 YSYEKL. The V gene is TRBV4-1, the J gene TRBJ1-1; tentative D call: TRBD1 (6 bases). This receptor was taken from a young man who received the YFV17D yellow fever vaccine. The material sequenced was PBMCs, taken on the day of the first yellow fever vaccination. CDR3 nucleotides: TGCGCCAGCAGCCAAGATTCGGGGGGCAACACTGAAGCTTTCTTT. Translated, it gives CASSQDSGGNTEAFF.